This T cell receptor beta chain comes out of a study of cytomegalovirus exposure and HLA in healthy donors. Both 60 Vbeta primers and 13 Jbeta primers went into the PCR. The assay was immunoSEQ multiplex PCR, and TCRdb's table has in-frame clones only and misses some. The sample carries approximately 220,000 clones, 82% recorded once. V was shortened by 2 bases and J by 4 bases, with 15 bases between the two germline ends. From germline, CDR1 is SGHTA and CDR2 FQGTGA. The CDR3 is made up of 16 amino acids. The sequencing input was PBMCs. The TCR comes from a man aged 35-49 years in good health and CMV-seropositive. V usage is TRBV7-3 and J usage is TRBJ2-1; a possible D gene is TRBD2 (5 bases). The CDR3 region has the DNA TGTGCCAGCAGCTTAGGGCGCGGAGGCTCTTACAATGAGCAGTTCTTC. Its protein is CASSLGRGGSYNEQFF.